This section outlines one TCR beta chain sequence together with its context. The antigen is not known. The repertoire was sequenced with immunoSEQ multiplex PCR; TCRdb's copy has only in-frame clones and lacks some. The sample carries about 89,000 clones, around 93% recorded once. The CDR3 is made up of 15 amino acids. The germline CDR1 and CDR2 sequences are MNHNY and SVGAGI (reference sequence). V trimming: 4 bases; J trimming: 8 bases; junction bases outside the gene matches: 9. The sample originates from a study of graft-versus-host responses after intestinal transplantation. The receptor was isolated from a human donor who received an intestinal transplant. This specimen was unstimulated CD8+ T cells sorted from spleen or lymph node cells, taken before intestinal transplant. The chain employs TRBV6-6 and TRBJ2-2; TRBD2 matches 8 bases. CDR3 nucleotide sequence: TGTGCCAGCAGTTGGGGATTAGCGGGGATGGGGGAGCTGTTTTTT. Amino acids: CASSWGLAGMGELFF.